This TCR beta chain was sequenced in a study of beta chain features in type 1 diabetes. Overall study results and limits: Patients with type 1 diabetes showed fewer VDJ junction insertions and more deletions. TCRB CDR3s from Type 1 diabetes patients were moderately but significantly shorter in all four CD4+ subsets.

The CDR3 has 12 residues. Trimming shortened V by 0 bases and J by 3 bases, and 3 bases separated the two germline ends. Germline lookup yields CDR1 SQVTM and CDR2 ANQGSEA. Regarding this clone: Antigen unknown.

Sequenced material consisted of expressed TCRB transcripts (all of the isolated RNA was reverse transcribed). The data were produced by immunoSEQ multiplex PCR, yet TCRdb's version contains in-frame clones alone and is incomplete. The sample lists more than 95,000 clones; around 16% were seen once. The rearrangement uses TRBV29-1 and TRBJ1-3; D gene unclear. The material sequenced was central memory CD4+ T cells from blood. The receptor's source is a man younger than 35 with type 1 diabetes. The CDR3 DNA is TGCAGCGTTGAAGAACTTGGAAACACCATATATTTT. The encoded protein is CSVEELGNTIYF.